This entry lists 16 T cell receptor beta chains sequenced from one sample in a study of T cell responses to AZD1222 COVID-19 vaccine. TCRdb keeps only in-frame clones here, not all; method: immunoSEQ multiplex PCR. The sample includes 130,000 or so clones, about 91% seen only once; the top ten take roughly 2%. The specimen was peripheral blood, collected 28 days after the second AZD1222 dose. Every receptor here comes from an adult who received the AZD1222 COVID-19 vaccine.

The CDR3 spells CASSLVTGRLANYGYTF. The DNA of the CDR3 is TGCGCCAGCAGCTTGGTCACAGGGCGGTTAGCTAACTATGGCTACACCTTC. V is TRBV5-1 and J is TRBJ1-2, with D perhaps matching TRBD1 (6 bases). The germline V gene has CDR1 SGHRS and CDR2 YFSETQ. The CDR3 consists of 17 residues. The germline V and J ends were trimmed by 0 bases and 0 bases, with 15 bases remaining between them. Using reference TRBV5-1 and TRBJ1-2 for the parts outside the CDR3, the full variable domain is KAGVTQTPRYLIKTRGQQVTLSCSPISGHRSVSWYQQTPGQGLQFLFEYFSETQRNKGNFPGRFSGRQFSNSRSEMNVSTLELGDSALYLCASSLVTGRLANYGYTFGSGTRLTVV.

The rearrangement links TRBV7-3 to TRBJ2-7, with TRBD2 as a possible D gene (6 bases). Trimming shortened V by 3 bases and J by 6 bases, and 15 bases separated the two germline ends. The CDR3 is 14 amino acids. Germline V gene data show CDR1 as SGHTA and CDR2 as FQGTGA. CDR3 sequence reads: CASSFGRGSAEQYF. The CDR3 DNA follows: TGTGCCAGCAGCTTCGGTCGGGGGTCCGCCGAGCAGTACTTC.

V and J are TRBV28 and TRBJ2-4; perhaps TRBD1 as D (7 bases). Looked up from germline, CDR1 is MDHEN and CDR2 is SYDVKM. Trimming took off 3 bases at V and 2 bases at J, with 11 bases between the two ends. This CDR3 is built from 15 residues. The CDR3 sequence is CASSLGGQTKNIQYF. As DNA, the CDR3 is TGTGCCAGCAGTTTGGGGGGACAGACCAAAAACATTCAGTACTTC. The full variable domain, completed using reference TRBV28 and TRBJ2-4, is DVKVTQSSRYLVKRTGEKVFLECVQDMDHENMFWYRQDPGLGLRLIYFSYDVKMKEKGDIPEGYSVSREKKERFSLILESASTNQTSMYLCASSLGGQTKNIQYFGAGTRLSVL.

The chain joins TRBV6-2 or TRBV6-3 to TRBJ2-5, with D possibly matching TRBD1 (5 bases). V was cut by 2 bases and J by 4 bases, with 14 bases left in between. Germline loops: CDR1 MNHEY, CDR2 SVGEGT. There are 15 residues in the CDR3. CDR3 protein: CASSYDAQGLETQYF. CDR3 nucleotides: TGTGCCAGCAGTTACGATGCCCAGGGCTTAGAGACCCAGTACTTC.

This clone was observed a single time. The V call is TRBV19, the J call TRBJ2-5; 8 nucleotides line up with TRBD1. Trimming removed 4 bases from V and 5 bases from J; junction bases left unmatched: 6. The CDR3 has 14 residues. Germline V lookup: CDR1 LNHDA, CDR2 SQIVND (reference sequence). The CDR3 DNA reads TGTGCCAGTAGTACCCGGACAGGGCGGGAGACCCAGTACTTC. Protein sequence: CASSTRTGRETQYF.

The CDR3, as DNA: TGCGCCAGCAGCTCAGGATTTGACACAGATACGCAGTATTTT. Its protein is CASSSGFDTDTQYF. This chain links TRBV5-1 with TRBJ2-3; D call uncertain. CDR1 and CDR2 (germline): SGHRS, YFSETQ. The V gene lost 3 bases and the J gene lost 2 bases, with 10 bases spanning the gap. The CDR3 runs to 14 residues.

The chain has TRBV29-1 and TRBJ1-1; D might be TRBD1 (5 bases). Germline V CDR1 and CDR2: SQVTM, ANQGSEA. V was trimmed by 7 bases and J by 4 bases, leaving 13 bases between them. This CDR3 is built from 12 residues. The CDR3 nucleotides are TGCAGCGCTCTCGGGGGAATCACTGAAGCTTTCTTT. Encoded protein: CSALGGITEAFF.

The V gene is TRBV5-1, the J gene TRBJ1-1; no clear D. CDR1 and CDR2 (germline): SGHRS, YFSETQ. V was cut by 0 bases and J by 1 base, with 10 bases left in between. The CDR3 is 15 residues long. CDR3 amino acids: CASSLGAAANTEAFF. CDR3 nucleotide sequence: TGCGCCAGCAGCTTGGGAGCGGCTGCGAACACTGAAGCTTTCTTT.

V and J are TRBV5-1 and TRBJ1-1; a possible D gene is TRBD1 (5 bases). Germline V gives CDR1 SGHRS, CDR2 YFSETQ. This CDR3 has 13 residues. V gave up 4 bases and J gave up 10 bases, with 17 bases separating them. The CDR3: CASSPEVGGAAFF. Written as DNA, the CDR3 is TGCGCCAGCAGCCCGGAGGTTGGGGGAGCAGCTTTCTTT.

The genes are TRBV19 and TRBJ2-7, with 7 bases identical to TRBD1. The germline CDR1 and CDR2 sequences are LNHDA and SQIVND (reference sequence). The CDR3 contains 13 residues. The V segment lost 6 bases and the J segment 4 bases; nucleotides outside the gene matches: 6. The CDR3 is CASRPAGGYEQYV. CDR3 nucleotides: TGTGCCAGTAGGCCCGCAGGGGGTTACGAGCAGTACGTC.

The chain couples TRBV29-1 to TRBJ1-6, with 10 bases fitting TRBD1. After removal of 6 bases from V and 5 bases from J, the junction contained 4 bases not matched to a gene. Germline V gene data show CDR1 as SQVTM and CDR2 as ANQGSEA. The CDR3 totals 14 residues. The CDR3 is CSVMTGGDNSPLHF. DNA of the CDR3: TGCAGCGTCATGACAGGGGGCGATAATTCACCCCTCCACTTT.

The chain recombines TRBV5-4 with TRBJ1-1; 8 bases fit TRBD1. The length of the CDR3 is 14 residues. Germline CDR1 SGHNT, CDR2 YYREEE (reference sequence). V was pared by 1 base and J by 8 bases, with 7 bases of the junction left unmatched. The CDR3 nucleotides are TGTGCCAGCAGCTTGAACACAGGGGGGACCGAAGCTTTCTTT. It yields the protein CASSLNTGGTEAFF.

The chain employs TRBV12-5 and TRBJ1-1; D is undetermined. This CDR3 is 13 amino acids long. The V gene's germline CDR1 is LGHNT and CDR2 FRNRAP. V was clipped by 0 bases and J by 7 bases, with 9 bases between them. The DNA for the CDR3 is TGTGCTAGTGGTTTGGTACTAGGCCATGAAGCTTTCTTT. This gives the protein CASGLVLGHEAFF.

This clone was counted a single time. The chain couples TRBV12-3 or TRBV12-4 to TRBJ1-1, with no clear D. The CDR3 contains 12 residues. V was trimmed by 7 bases and J by 10 bases, leaving 16 bases between them. The CDR3 sequence is CASTLEGLGAFF. CDR3 coding DNA: TGTGCCAGCACGCTCGAAGGGCTCGGAGCTTTCTTT.

The CDR3 region has the DNA TGTGCCAGTAGTTCCCTTTTTTGGTCGATTCAGTACTTC. Translation: CASSSLFWSIQYF. The V gene is TRBV19, the J gene TRBJ2-4; D is uncertain. The CDR3 loop spans 13 amino acids. Trimming pared 5 bases from V and 10 bases from J, leaving 15 bases between. Germline lookup yields CDR1 LNHDA and CDR2 SQIVND (reference sequence). The whole variable domain, remainder taken from reference TRBV19 and TRBJ2-4, is DGGITQSPKYLFRKEGQNVTLSCEQNLNHDAMYWYRQDPGQGLRLIYYSQIVNDFQKGDIAEGYSVSREKKESFPLTVTSAQKNPTAFYLCASSSLFWSIQYFGAGTRLSVL.

In its sample, this clone was seen a few times. At one of its ends the junction is not consistent with the germline gene, which may arise from a read error. J is TRBJ1-2 and V is TRBV6-5; D unclear. The CDR3 is 13 amino acids. In germline, CDR1 is MNHEY, CDR2 SVGAGI. CDR3 sequence: CASSSRPGYQMSF. The CDR3 bases are TGTGCCAGCAGTTCCCGACCGGGGTATCAAATGTCCTTC.